This TCR beta chain was obtained from a study of a mutant IDH1 vaccine in newly diagnosed glioma. Study background: The initiation of vaccination occurred 4-6 weeks after radiotherapy alone, or with temozolomide cycles. Before enrollment, the patients had been treated with radiotherapy alone, temozolomide alone, or both together. Most of them had received both.

In this sample, this clone turned up once. What it binds is unknown. The junction departs from germline at one end; a sequencing error may be responsible. Only in-frame clones appear in the TCRdb table, and some are missing; sequencing was by immunoSEQ multiplex PCR. Of around 30,000 clones in the sample, roughly 89% are singletons; the top ten hold about 2%. Per the germline V gene, CDR1 is SGHAT and CDR2 is FQNNGV. The CDR3 sequence is 15 residues long. Time point noted: week 47, end of study. Each dose of the vaccine consisted of 300 ug of mutant IDH1 20-mer peptide, with topical imiquimod. Eight vaccinations were given in weeks 1, 3, 5, 7, 11, 15, 19 and 23.

The TCR was taken from a man aged 35-49 years with glioma. The input for sequencing was PBMCs, taken from a glioma patient whose treatment included an IDH1 peptide vaccine. The rearrangement joins TRBV11-2 to TRBJ1-2, with a tentative D call TRBD1 (5 bases). The CDR3 bases are TGTGCCAGCAGCTTAGGTCGGGGACGCAGATATGACTACACCTTC. Its translation is CASSLGRGRRYDYTF.